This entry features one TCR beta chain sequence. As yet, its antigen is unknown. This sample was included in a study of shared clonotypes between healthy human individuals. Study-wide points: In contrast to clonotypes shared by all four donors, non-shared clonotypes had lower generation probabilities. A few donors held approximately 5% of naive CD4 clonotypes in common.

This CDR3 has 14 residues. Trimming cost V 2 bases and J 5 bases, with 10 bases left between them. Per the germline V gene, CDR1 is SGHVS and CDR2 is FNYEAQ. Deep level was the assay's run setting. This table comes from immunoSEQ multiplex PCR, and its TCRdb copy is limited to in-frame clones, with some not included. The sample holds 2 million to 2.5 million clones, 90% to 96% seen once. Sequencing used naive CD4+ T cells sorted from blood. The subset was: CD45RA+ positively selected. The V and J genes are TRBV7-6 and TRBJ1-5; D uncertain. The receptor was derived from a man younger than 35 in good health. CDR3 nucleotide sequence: TGTGCCAGCAGCTTATCTCCAGGCGATCAGCCCCAGCATTTT. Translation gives CASSLSPGDQPQHF.